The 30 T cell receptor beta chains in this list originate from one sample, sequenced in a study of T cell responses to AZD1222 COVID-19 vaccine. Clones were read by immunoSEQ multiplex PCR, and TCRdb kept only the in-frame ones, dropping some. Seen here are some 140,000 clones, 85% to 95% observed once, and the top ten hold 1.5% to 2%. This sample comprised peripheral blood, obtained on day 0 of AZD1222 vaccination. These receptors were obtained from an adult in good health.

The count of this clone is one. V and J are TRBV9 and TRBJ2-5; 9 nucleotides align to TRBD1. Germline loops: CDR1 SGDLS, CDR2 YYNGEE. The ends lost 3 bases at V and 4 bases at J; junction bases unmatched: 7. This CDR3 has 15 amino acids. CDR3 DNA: TGTGCCAGCAGCGATTCGGACAGGGGCGGAGAGACCCAGTACTTC. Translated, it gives CASSDSDRGGETQYF.

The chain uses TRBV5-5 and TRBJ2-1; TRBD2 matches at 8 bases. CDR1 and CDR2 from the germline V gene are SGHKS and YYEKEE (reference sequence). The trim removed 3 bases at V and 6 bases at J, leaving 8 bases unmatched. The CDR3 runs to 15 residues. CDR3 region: CASSSAGETGNEQFF. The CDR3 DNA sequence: TGTGCCAGCAGCTCAGCGGGAGAGACAGGCAATGAGCAGTTCTTC.

The CDR3 region has the DNA TGTGCCAGCAGTTACCAGAAGGGAAATTCACCCCTCCACTTT. This sequence encodes CASSYQKGNSPLHF. The rearrangement uses TRBV6-5 and TRBJ1-6; D remains ambiguous. The CDR3 has 14 amino acids. The germline V and J ends were trimmed by 2 bases and 7 bases, with 9 bases remaining between them. The V gene's germline CDR1 is MNHEY and CDR2 SVGAGI.

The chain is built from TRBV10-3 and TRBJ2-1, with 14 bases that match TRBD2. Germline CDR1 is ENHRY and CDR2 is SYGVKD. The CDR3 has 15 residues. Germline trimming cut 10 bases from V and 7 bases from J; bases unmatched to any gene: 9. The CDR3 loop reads CATKGLAGGPNEQFF. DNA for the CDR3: TGTGCCACCAAAGGACTAGCGGGAGGTCCGAATGAGCAGTTCTTC.

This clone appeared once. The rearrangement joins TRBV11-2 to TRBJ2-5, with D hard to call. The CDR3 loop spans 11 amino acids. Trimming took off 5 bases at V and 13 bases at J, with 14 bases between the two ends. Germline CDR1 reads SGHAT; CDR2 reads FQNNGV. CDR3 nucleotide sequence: TGTGCCAGCAGCGCGTCCGTACAACCGTACTTC. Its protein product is CASSASVQPYF.

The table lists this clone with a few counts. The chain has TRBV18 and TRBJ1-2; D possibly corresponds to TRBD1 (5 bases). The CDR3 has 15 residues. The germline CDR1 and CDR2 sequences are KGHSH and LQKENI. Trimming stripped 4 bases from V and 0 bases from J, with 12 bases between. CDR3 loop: CASSLLTDTNYGYTF. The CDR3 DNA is TGTGCCAGCTCACTCTTGACAGACACTAACTATGGCTACACCTTC.

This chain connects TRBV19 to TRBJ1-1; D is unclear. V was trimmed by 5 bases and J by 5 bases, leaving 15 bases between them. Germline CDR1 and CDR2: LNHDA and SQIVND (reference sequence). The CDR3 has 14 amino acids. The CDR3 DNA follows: TGTGCCAGTAGTTGGGCACAGTTGGGGACTGAAGCTTTCTTT. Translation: CASSWAQLGTEAFF.

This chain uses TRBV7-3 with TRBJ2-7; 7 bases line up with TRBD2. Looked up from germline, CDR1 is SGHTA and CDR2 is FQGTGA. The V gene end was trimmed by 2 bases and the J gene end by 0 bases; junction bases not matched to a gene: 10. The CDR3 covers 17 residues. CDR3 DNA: TGTGCCAGCAGCTTAGGTACGGGGGGACTCCACTCCTACGAGCAGTACTTC. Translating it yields CASSLGTGGLHSYEQYF.

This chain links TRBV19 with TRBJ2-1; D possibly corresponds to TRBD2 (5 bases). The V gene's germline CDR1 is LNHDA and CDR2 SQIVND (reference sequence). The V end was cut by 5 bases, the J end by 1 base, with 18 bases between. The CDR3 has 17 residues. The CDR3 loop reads CASSSPGRRASYNEQFF. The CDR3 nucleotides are TGTGCCAGTAGTTCCCCGGGCCGGCGGGCATCCTACAATGAGCAGTTCTTC.

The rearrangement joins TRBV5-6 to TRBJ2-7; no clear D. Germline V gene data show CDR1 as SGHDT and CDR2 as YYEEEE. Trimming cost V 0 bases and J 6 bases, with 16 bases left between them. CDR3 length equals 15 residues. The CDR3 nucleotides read TGTGCCAGCAGCTTGGTAATGTCTCCATTGGGCGAGCAGTACTTC. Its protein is CASSLVMSPLGEQYF.

The CDR3 DNA is TGTGCCAGCAGCCAAGGGGCAGTAATGGGCTATGGCTACACCTTC. This sequence encodes CASSQGAVMGYGYTF. The rearrangement joins TRBV3-1 (or the pseudogene TRBV3-2) to TRBJ1-2; D is unresolved. The CDR3 sequence is 15 residues long. Germline V gene lookup returns CDR1 LGHDT and CDR2 YNNKEL (reference sequence). The V gene lost 1 base and the J gene lost 4 bases, with 13 bases spanning the gap.

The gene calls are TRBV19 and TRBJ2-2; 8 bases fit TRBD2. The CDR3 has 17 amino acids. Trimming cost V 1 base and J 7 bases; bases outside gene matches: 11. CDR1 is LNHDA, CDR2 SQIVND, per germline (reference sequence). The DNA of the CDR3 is TGTGCCAGTAGTATAGGGCTTAGCGGGATGAAGGGCGGGGAGCTGTTTTTT. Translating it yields CASSIGLSGMKGGELFF.

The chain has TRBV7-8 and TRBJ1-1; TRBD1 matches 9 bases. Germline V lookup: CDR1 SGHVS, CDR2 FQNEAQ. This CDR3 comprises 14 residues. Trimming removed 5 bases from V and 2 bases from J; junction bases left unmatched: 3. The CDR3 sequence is CASSPGQGNTEAFF. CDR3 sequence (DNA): TGTGCCAGCAGCCCGGGACAGGGAAACACTGAAGCTTTCTTT.

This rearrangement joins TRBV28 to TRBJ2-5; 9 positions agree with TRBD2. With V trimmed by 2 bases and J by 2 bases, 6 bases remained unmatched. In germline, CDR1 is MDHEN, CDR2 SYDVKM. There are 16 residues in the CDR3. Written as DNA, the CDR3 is TGTGCCAGCAGTTTAATTTCAGCGGGAGGACAAGAGACCCAGTACTTC. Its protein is CASSLISAGGQETQYF.

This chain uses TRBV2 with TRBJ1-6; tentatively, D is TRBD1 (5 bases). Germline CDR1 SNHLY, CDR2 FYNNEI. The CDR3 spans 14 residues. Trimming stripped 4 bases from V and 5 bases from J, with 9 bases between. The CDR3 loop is CASSGQTNNSPLHF. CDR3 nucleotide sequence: TGTGCCAGCAGTGGACAGACAAATAATTCACCCCTCCACTTT.

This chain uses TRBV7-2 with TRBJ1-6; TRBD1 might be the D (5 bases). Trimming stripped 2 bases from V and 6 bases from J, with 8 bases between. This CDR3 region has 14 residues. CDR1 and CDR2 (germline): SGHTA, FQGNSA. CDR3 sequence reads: CASSLLQVNSPLHF. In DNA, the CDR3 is TGTGCCAGCAGCTTATTACAGGTTAATTCACCCCTCCACTTT.

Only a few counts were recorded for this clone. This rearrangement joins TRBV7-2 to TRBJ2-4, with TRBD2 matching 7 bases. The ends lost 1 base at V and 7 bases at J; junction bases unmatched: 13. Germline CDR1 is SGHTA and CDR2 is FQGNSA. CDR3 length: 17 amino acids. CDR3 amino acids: CASSLVLGGVGGNIQYF. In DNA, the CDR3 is TGTGCCAGCAGCTTAGTATTGGGGGGGGTCGGTGGTAACATTCAGTACTTC.

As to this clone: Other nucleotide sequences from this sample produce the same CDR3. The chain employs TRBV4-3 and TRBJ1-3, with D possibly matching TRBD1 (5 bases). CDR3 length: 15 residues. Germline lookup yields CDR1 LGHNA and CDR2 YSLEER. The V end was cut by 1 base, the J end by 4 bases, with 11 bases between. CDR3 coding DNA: TGCGCCAGCAGCCAAGGCTCTGGGGCAGGAAACACCATATATTTT. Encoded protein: CASSQGSGAGNTIYF.

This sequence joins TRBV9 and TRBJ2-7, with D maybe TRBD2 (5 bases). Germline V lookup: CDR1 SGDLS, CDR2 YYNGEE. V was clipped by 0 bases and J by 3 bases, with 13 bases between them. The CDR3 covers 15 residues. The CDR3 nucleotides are TGTGCCAGCAGCGTAGATGGAAGTCGGGGCTACGAGCAGTACTTC. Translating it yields CASSVDGSRGYEQYF.

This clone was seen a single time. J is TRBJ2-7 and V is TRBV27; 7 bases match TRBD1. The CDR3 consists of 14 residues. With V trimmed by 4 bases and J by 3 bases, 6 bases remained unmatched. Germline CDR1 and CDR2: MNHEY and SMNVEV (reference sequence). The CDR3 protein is CASSSGQVGYEQYF. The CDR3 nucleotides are TGTGCCAGCAGTTCTGGACAGGTGGGCTACGAGCAGTACTTC.

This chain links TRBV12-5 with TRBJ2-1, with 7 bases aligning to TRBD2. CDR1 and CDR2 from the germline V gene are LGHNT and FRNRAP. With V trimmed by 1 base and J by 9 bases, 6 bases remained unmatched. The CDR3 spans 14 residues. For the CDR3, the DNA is TGTGCTAGTGGTTTGGGGACTAGGATCTCTGAGCAGTTCTTC. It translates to CASGLGTRISEQFF.

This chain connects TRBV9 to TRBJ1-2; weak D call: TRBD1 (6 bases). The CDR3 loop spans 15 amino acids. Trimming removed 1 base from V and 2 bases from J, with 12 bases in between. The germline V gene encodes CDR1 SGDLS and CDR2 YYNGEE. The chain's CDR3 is CASSVYGGSNYGYTF. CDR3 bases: TGTGCCAGCAGCGTATACGGGGGCTCAAACTATGGCTACACCTTC.

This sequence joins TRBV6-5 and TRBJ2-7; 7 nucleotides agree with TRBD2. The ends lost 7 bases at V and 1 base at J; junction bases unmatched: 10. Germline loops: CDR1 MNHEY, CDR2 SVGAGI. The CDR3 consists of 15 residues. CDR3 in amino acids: CASTLGLDGSYEQYF. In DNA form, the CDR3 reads TGTGCCAGCACCCTCGGACTAGATGGTTCCTACGAGCAGTACTTC.

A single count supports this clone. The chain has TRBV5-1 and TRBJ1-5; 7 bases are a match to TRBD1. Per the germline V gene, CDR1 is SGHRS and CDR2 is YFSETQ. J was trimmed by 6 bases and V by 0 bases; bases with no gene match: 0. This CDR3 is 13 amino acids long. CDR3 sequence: CASSLEGAQPQHF. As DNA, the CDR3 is TGCGCCAGCAGCTTGGAGGGGGCTCAGCCCCAGCATTTT.

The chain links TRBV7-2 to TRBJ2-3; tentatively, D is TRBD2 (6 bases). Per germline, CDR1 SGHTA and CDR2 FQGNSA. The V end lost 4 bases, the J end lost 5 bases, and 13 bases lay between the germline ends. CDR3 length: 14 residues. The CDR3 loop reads CASSSRKGGDTQYF. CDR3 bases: TGTGCCAGCAGCTCCCGAAAGGGAGGAGATACGCAGTATTTT.

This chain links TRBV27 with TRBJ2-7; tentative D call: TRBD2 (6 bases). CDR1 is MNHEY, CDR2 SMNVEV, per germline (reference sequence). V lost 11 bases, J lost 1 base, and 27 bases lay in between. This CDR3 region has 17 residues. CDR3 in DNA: TGTGCCGCAGCCCGAACCGGACTACTTATTACATCCTACGAGCAGTACTTC. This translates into CAAARTGLLITSYEQYF.

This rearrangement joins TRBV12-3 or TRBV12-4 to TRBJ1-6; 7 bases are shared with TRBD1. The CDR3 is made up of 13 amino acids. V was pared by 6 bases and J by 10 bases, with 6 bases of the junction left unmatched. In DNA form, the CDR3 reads TGTGCCAGCAGCGCGGACAGGTACTCACCCCTCCACTTT. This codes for CASSADRYSPLHF.

The CDR3 is CASSPLGGGTTYNEQFF. DNA of the CDR3: TGCGCCAGCAGCCCCCTCGGCGGGGGGACAACCTACAATGAGCAGTTCTTC. This chain connects TRBV4-3 to TRBJ2-1; 8 bases map to TRBD2. Germline V gives CDR1 LGHNA, CDR2 YSLEER. CDR3 length equals 17 residues. Trimming at V came to 4 bases and at J to 2 bases, leaving 10 bases not matched to a gene.

The DNA of the CDR3 is TGTGCCAGCAGCCAACCTCTGTCTGGCTACACCTTC. Translated, it gives CASSQPLSGYTF. The V and J genes are TRBV3-1 (or the pseudogene TRBV3-2) and TRBJ1-2; D is unresolved. This CDR3 is 12 amino acids long. Between the trimmed V and J ends, which lost 2 bases and 7 bases, there was a span of 8 bases. CDR1 is LGHDT, CDR2 YNNKEL, per germline (reference sequence).

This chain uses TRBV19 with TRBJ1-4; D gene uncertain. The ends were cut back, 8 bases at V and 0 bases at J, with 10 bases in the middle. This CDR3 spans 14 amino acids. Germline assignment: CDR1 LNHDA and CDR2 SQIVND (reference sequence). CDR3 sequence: CASSTRSTNEKLFF. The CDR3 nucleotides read TGTGCCAGTTCCACCAGGTCAACTAATGAAAAACTGTTTTTT.